Listed below are T cell receptor beta chains from one sample, sequenced in a study of cytomegalovirus exposure and HLA in healthy donors. Profiled with immunoSEQ multiplex PCR; TCRdb holds only in-frame clones, not every one. The sample lists about 180,000 clones, roughly 80% occurring once. The sequencing sample was made of PBMCs. The origin of the receptors is a woman between 18 and 29 years old in good health and CMV-seropositive. Each CDR3 is given with its conserved first and last residue. Fields, in order: CDR3 protein, CDR3 DNA, D gene, V gene, clone size, J gene. D genes are given only for firm matches. Part of the rows lack a size; the others show once, few, many or a class for expanded clones.

CDR3aa: CASSVDGGDQPQHF; CDR3nt: TGTGCCAGCAGCGTAGATGGAGGAGATCAGCCCCAGCATTTT; d_gene: NA; v_gene: TRBV9; abundance: NA; j_gene: TRBJ1-5
CDR3aa: CASSLAVLREQFF; CDR3nt: TGTGCCAGCAGCTTAGCAGTTCTCCGGGAGCAGTTCTTC; d_gene: NA; v_gene: TRBV7-2; abundance: NA; j_gene: TRBJ2-1
CDR3aa: CSVESRTGLYGYTF; CDR3nt: TGCAGCGTTGAATCCAGGACAGGGCTCTATGGCTACACCTTC; d_gene: TRBD1; v_gene: TRBV29-1; abundance: NA; j_gene: TRBJ1-2
CDR3aa: CASSRAENIQYF; CDR3nt: TGTGCCAGCAGTCGAGCGGAAAACATTCAGTACTTC; d_gene: NA; v_gene: TRBV7-8; abundance: NA; j_gene: TRBJ2-4
CDR3aa: CASSQGNYGYTF; CDR3nt: TGTGCCAGCAGTCAGGGCAACTATGGCTACACCTTC; d_gene: NA; v_gene: TRBV27; abundance: NA; j_gene: TRBJ1-2
CDR3aa: CASRGWAGAEKLFF; CDR3nt: TGTGCCAGCCGCGGTTGGGCAGGGGCTGAAAAACTGTTTTTT; d_gene: NA; v_gene: TRBV5-6; abundance: NA; j_gene: TRBJ1-4
CDR3aa: CASSLSGGRTDTQYF; CDR3nt: TGTGCCAGCAGCCTCAGCGGGGGCCGCACAGATACGCAGTATTTT; d_gene: TRBD2; v_gene: TRBV6-5; abundance: NA; j_gene: TRBJ2-3
CDR3aa: CASSGGPQGQIYEQYF; CDR3nt: TGTGCCAGCAGCGGCGGACCTCAGGGGCAGATCTACGAGCAGTACTTC; d_gene: NA; v_gene: TRBV9; abundance: NA; j_gene: TRBJ2-7
CDR3aa: CASSQYPSGGNQPQHF; CDR3nt: TGTGCCAGCAGCCAGTACCCCTCGGGGGGCAATCAGCCCCAGCATTTT; d_gene: NA; v_gene: TRBV4-2; abundance: NA; j_gene: TRBJ1-5
CDR3aa: CASSSGGYGYTF; CDR3nt: TGTGCCAGCTCGTCAGGGGGCTATGGCTACACCTTC; d_gene: TRBD1; v_gene: TRBV18; abundance: few; j_gene: TRBJ1-2
CDR3aa: CASSLEQGYGYTF; CDR3nt: TGTGCCAGCAGCTTAGAACAGGGCTATGGCTACACCTTC; d_gene: NA; v_gene: TRBV7-6; abundance: NA; j_gene: TRBJ1-2
CDR3aa: CASSQGWGQGDSPLHF; CDR3nt: TGCGCCAGCAGCCAAGGGTGGGGACAGGGAGACTCACCCCTCCACTTT; d_gene: TRBD1; v_gene: TRBV4-1; abundance: NA; j_gene: TRBJ1-6
CDR3aa: CASSLYRTGREEETQYF; CDR3nt: TGTGCCAGCAGCCTATATCGGACAGGGAGGGAAGAAGAGACCCAGTACTTC; d_gene: NA; v_gene: TRBV2; abundance: once; j_gene: TRBJ2-5
CDR3aa: CASSQVFGGRGNYGYTF; CDR3nt: TGCGCCAGCAGCCAAGTTTTCGGGGGCAGGGGGAACTATGGCTACACCTTC; d_gene: TRBD1; v_gene: TRBV4-3; abundance: NA; j_gene: TRBJ1-2
CDR3aa: CASGPTGSYEQYF; CDR3nt: TGTGCCAGCGGACCGACAGGGTCCTACGAGCAGTACTTC; d_gene: TRBD1; v_gene: TRBV2; abundance: few; j_gene: TRBJ2-7
CDR3aa: CASSIRGESELFF; CDR3nt: TGTGCCAGTAGTATTCGGGGTGAAAGCGAGCTGTTTTTT; d_gene: NA; v_gene: TRBV19; abundance: NA; j_gene: TRBJ2-2
CDR3aa: CASRPGQGATGELFF; CDR3nt: TGCGCCAGCAGACCGGGACAGGGAGCCACCGGGGAGCTGTTTTTT; d_gene: TRBD1; v_gene: TRBV10-1; abundance: NA; j_gene: TRBJ2-2
CDR3aa: CASSPASGGVLGANVLTF; CDR3nt: TGTGCCAGCAGCCCAGCTAGCGGGGGGGTGTTAGGGGCCAACGTCCTGACTTTC; d_gene: TRBD2; v_gene: TRBV4-2; abundance: NA; j_gene: TRBJ2-6
CDR3aa: CASSTPGGPPWYIQYF; CDR3nt: TGTGCCAGTAGTACCCCCGGGGGGCCCCCCTGGTACATTCAGTACTTC; d_gene: NA; v_gene: TRBV19; abundance: NA; j_gene: TRBJ2-4
CDR3aa: CASSSRQNEKLFF; CDR3nt: TGTGCCAGCTCATCCCGACAGAACGAAAAACTGTTTTTT; d_gene: NA; v_gene: TRBV18; abundance: NA; j_gene: TRBJ1-4
CDR3aa: CASSLGGDYYNEQFF; CDR3nt: TGTGCCAGCAGTCTCGGGGGAGATTACTACAATGAGCAGTTCTTC; d_gene: NA; v_gene: TRBV28; abundance: few; j_gene: TRBJ2-1
CDR3aa: CASSTPEGGARYEQYF; CDR3nt: TGTGCCAGCAGCACACCAGAGGGAGGTGCGCGGTACGAGCAGTACTTC; d_gene: NA; v_gene: TRBV11-2; abundance: NA; j_gene: TRBJ2-7
CDR3aa: CASSQTSSGTDTQYF; CDR3nt: TGTGCCAGCAGCCAGACTAGCTCGGGCACAGATACGCAGTATTTT; d_gene: TRBD2; v_gene: TRBV7-7; abundance: few; j_gene: TRBJ2-3
CDR3aa: CASSLDSTSTDTQYF; CDR3nt: TGCGCCAGCAGCCTAGACAGTACTAGCACAGATACGCAGTATTTT; d_gene: NA; v_gene: TRBV5-1; abundance: NA; j_gene: TRBJ2-3
CDR3aa: CASTSNQGNRGYTF; CDR3nt: TGTGCCAGCACCTCCAACCAGGGGAACCGTGGCTACACCTTC; d_gene: NA; v_gene: TRBV6-5; abundance: NA; j_gene: TRBJ1-2
CDR3aa: CASSLELNSPLHF; CDR3nt: TGCGCCAGCAGCTTGGAGCTGAATTCACCCCTCCACTTT; d_gene: NA; v_gene: TRBV5-1; abundance: few; j_gene: TRBJ1-6
CDR3aa: CASSEAPGRDQPQHF; CDR3nt: TGTGCCAGCAGTGAAGCGCCAGGGAGGGACCAGCCCCAGCATTTT; d_gene: NA; v_gene: TRBV2; abundance: few; j_gene: TRBJ1-5
CDR3aa: CASSLYPTESNQPQHF; CDR3nt: TGTGCCAGCAGTTTATACCCGACGGAGAGCAATCAGCCCCAGCATTTT; d_gene: NA; v_gene: TRBV27; abundance: NA; j_gene: TRBJ1-5
CDR3aa: CSVERGQETQYF; CDR3nt: TGCAGCGTTGAAAGGGGGCAAGAGACCCAGTACTTC; d_gene: NA; v_gene: TRBV29-1; abundance: NA; j_gene: TRBJ2-5
CDR3aa: CASSFERGLTAEQYF; CDR3nt: TGTGCCAGCAGTTTTGAAAGGGGACTGACGGCCGAGCAGTACTTC; d_gene: NA; v_gene: TRBV6-6; abundance: NA; j_gene: TRBJ2-7
CDR3aa: CASSEIGQGYGYTF; CDR3nt: TGTGCCAGCAGTGAAATTGGGCAGGGCTATGGCTACACCTTC; d_gene: NA; v_gene: TRBV6-1; abundance: NA; j_gene: TRBJ1-2
CDR3aa: CASSSAVVRADTQYF; CDR3nt: TGTGCCAGCAGCAGCGCGGTGGTAAGAGCAGATACGCAGTATTTT; d_gene: NA; v_gene: TRBV21-1; abundance: once; j_gene: TRBJ2-3
CDR3aa: CASSREDGELFF; CDR3nt: TGTGCCAGCAGCCGGGAGGACGGGGAGCTGTTTTTT; d_gene: TRBD2; v_gene: TRBV7-9; abundance: NA; j_gene: TRBJ2-2
CDR3aa: CASSLSGQGATYGYTF; CDR3nt: TGCGCCAGCAGCTTGTCCGGCCAGGGGGCAACCTATGGCTACACCTTC; d_gene: TRBD1; v_gene: TRBV5-1; abundance: NA; j_gene: TRBJ1-2
CDR3aa: CASSIASGGEETQYF; CDR3nt: TGTGCCAGTAGTATTGCCAGTGGGGGGGAAGAGACCCAGTACTTC; d_gene: TRBD2; v_gene: TRBV19; abundance: NA; j_gene: TRBJ2-5
CDR3aa: CASSSRGGSTEAFF; CDR3nt: TGTGCCAGCAGCTCCCGGGGAGGGAGCACTGAAGCTTTCTTT; d_gene: NA; v_gene: TRBV7-9; abundance: NA; j_gene: TRBJ1-1
CDR3aa: CASSQDGPGSGNTIYF; CDR3nt: TGTGCCAGCAGCCAAGATGGTCCGGGCTCTGGAAACACCATATATTTT; d_gene: NA; v_gene: TRBV4-2; abundance: NA; j_gene: TRBJ1-3
CDR3aa: CASSFGRQNYGYTF; CDR3nt: TGTGCCAGCAGTTTTGGAAGACAGAACTATGGCTACACCTTC; d_gene: NA; v_gene: TRBV27; abundance: NA; j_gene: TRBJ1-2
CDR3aa: CATSRDGGSTGELFF; CDR3nt: TGTGCCACCAGCAGAGATGGGGGGAGCACCGGGGAGCTGTTTTTT; d_gene: NA; v_gene: TRBV15; abundance: NA; j_gene: TRBJ2-2
CDR3aa: CATGGPAFYGYTF; CDR3nt: TGTGCCACGGGGGGCCCGGCTTTCTATGGCTACACCTTC; d_gene: NA; v_gene: TRBV28; abundance: NA; j_gene: TRBJ1-2
CDR3aa: CASSPQGRTQYF; CDR3nt: TGTGCCAGTTCTCCTCAGGGTAGGACGCAGTATTTT; d_gene: NA; v_gene: TRBV19; abundance: NA; j_gene: TRBJ2-3
CDR3aa: CASSLDGSGGGSYNEQFF; CDR3nt: TGTGCCAGCAGCTTAGATGGTAGCGGGGGGGGTTCCTACAATGAGCAGTTCTTC; d_gene: TRBD2; v_gene: TRBV11-3; abundance: NA; j_gene: TRBJ2-1
CDR3aa: CASSLLGGLGANVLTF; CDR3nt: TGTGCCAGCAGCTTGTTGGGGGGGCTAGGGGCCAACGTCCTGACTTTC; d_gene: NA; v_gene: TRBV5-6; abundance: NA; j_gene: TRBJ2-6
CDR3aa: CATSRDEAEEKLFF; CDR3nt: TGTGCCACCAGCAGAGATGAGGCGGAAGAAAAACTGTTTTTT; d_gene: NA; v_gene: TRBV15; abundance: NA; j_gene: TRBJ1-4
CDR3aa: CASSAPLAGGPSSQYF; CDR3nt: TGTGCCAGCAGCGCACCTCTAGCGGGGGGCCCTAGTTCCCAGTACTTC; d_gene: TRBD2; v_gene: TRBV9; abundance: NA; j_gene: TRBJ2-5
CDR3aa: CASSPWGGYTEAFF; CDR3nt: TGTGCCAGCAGTCCCTGGGGGGGGTACACTGAAGCTTTCTTT; d_gene: NA; v_gene: TRBV27; abundance: NA; j_gene: TRBJ1-1
CDR3aa: CAWRLGAWGNYGYTF; CDR3nt: TGTGCCTGGAGGTTAGGGGCCTGGGGTAACTATGGCTACACCTTC; d_gene: NA; v_gene: TRBV30; abundance: NA; j_gene: TRBJ1-2
CDR3aa: CASSQGGRDRYF; CDR3nt: TGTGCCAGCAGCCAAGGAGGGAGGGATCGGTATTTT; d_gene: TRBD2; v_gene: TRBV4-2; abundance: NA; j_gene: TRBJ2-3
CDR3aa: CASTKIAGGYEQYF; CDR3nt: TGTGCCAGCACCAAGATAGCGGGGGGCTACGAGCAGTACTTC; d_gene: TRBD2; v_gene: TRBV6-5; abundance: NA; j_gene: TRBJ2-7
CDR3aa: CASSYSRPGNTIYF; CDR3nt: TGTGCCAGCAGTTACTCGAGGCCTGGAAACACCATATATTTT; d_gene: NA; v_gene: TRBV6-5; abundance: few; j_gene: TRBJ1-3